Sequencing of this T cell receptor beta chain was carried out in a study of T cells in narcolepsy. The method was immunoSEQ multiplex PCR; TCRdb's version includes in-frame clones alone and lacks a portion of them. The repertoire includes about 35,000 clones, 81% of them detected once, and over 2% sits in the top ten. Sequenced material: memory (CD45RA-) CD4+ T cells from blood. This clonotype was sampled from a human donor in good health.

The CDR3 DNA reads as TGCAGTGCTACACCCAACCGGGGATACACCTTC. This gives the protein CSATPNRGYTF. The gene calls are TRBV20-1 and TRBJ1-2; D is undetermined. Deletions cut 4 bases from V and 11 bases from J, with 14 bases between. CDR1 is DFQATT and CDR2 is SNEGSKA in the germline V gene (reference sequence). The CDR3 loop spans 11 amino acids.